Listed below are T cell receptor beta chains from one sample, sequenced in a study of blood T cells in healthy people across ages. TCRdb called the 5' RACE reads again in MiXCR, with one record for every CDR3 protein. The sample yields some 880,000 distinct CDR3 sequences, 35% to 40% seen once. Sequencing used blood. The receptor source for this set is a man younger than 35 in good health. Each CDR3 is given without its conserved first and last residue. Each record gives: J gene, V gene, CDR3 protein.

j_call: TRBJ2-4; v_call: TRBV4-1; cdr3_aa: ASSQGPDRVGNIRY
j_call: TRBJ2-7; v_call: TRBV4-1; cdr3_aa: ASSQDTSGEGEQY
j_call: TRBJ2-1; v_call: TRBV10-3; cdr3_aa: AISDRGRAETQF
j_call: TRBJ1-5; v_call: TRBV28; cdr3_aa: ASSLTWGFSNQPQH
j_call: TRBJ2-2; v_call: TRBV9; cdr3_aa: ASSSTATGTGYGGELF
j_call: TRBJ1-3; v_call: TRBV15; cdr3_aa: ATSRDGTSSGNTIY
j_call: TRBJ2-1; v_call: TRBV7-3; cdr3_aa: ASSCGRYNEQF
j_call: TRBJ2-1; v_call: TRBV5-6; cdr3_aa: ASSRLIEQF
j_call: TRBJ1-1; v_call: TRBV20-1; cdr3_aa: SALRDRVAF
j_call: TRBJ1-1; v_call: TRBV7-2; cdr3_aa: ASSRPGQSFTEAF
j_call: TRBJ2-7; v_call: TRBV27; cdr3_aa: ASSPGVVQY
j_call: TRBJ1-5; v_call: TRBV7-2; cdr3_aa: VSSPLTGLTPYSNQPQH
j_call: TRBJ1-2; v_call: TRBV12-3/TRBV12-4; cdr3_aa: ARSPDSEMTYGYT
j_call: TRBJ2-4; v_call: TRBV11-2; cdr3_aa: ASSLDPGLQLAKNIQY
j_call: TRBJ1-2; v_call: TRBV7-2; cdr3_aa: ASSLSFGANYGYT
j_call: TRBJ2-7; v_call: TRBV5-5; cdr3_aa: ASSRGGFFNSISYEQY
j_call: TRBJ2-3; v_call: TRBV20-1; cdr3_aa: SAGSRTSGQADYTDTQY
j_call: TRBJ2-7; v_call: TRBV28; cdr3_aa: ASSGRDYEQY
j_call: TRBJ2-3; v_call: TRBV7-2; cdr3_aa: ASSRDRVRTDTQY
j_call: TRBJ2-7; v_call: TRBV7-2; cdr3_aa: ASSAGGAGLYEQY
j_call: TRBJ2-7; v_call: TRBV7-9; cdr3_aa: ASSLRQGPYEQY
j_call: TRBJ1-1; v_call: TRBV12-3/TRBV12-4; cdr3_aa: ASNVGNTEAF
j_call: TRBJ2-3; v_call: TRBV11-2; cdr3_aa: ASSFAGITDTQY
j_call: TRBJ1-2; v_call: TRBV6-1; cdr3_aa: ASSEVGWDRGYT
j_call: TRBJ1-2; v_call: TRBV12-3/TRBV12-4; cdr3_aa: ASSLARSPGRYGYT
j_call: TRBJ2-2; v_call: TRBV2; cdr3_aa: AIQPGTGESGELF
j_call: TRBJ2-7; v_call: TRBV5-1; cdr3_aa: ASSVGKYYEQY
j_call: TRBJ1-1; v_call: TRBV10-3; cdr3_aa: AISDVNPNTEAF
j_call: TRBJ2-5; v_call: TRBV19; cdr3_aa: ASSPGRRQSYNEQY
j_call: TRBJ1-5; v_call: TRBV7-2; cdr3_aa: ASSLKGSANQPQH
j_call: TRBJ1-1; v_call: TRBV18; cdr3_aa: ASSPDGSAF
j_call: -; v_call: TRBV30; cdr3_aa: AWSRGLAEYNEQY
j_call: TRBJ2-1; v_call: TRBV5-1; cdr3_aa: ASSPDGSETQF
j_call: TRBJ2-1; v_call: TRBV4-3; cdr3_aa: ASSRTTGNEQF
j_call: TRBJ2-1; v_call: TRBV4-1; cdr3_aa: ASSHIGGSSYNEQF
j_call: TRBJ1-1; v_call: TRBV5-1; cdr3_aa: ASSAGQNTEAF
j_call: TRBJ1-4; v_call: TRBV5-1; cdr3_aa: ASRPDSSTNEKLF
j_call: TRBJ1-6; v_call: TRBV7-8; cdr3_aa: ASSPGRPGSSSYNSPLH
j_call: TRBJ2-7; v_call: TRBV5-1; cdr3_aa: ASSLGDSNYEQY
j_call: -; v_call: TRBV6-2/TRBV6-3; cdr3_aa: ASSDGRFNEQY
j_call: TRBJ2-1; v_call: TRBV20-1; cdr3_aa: SARTSGGDYNEQF
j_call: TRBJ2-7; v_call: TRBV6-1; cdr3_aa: ASTSGSRWEQY
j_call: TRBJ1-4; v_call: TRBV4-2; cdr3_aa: ASSQYDVGGEKLF
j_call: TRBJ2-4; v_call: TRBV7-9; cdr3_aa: ASSLGGWGLENIQY
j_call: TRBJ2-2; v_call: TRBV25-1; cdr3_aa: ASRSGTEELF
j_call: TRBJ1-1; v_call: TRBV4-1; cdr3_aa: ASSQGKGNRNTEAF
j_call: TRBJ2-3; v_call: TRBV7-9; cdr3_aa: ASSPKGPDTQY
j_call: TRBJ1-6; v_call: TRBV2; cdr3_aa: ASSGGFGSPLH
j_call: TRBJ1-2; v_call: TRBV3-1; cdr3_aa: ASSQDWVQGARGFSYGYT
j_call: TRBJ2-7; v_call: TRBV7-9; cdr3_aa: ASGGQSYEQY
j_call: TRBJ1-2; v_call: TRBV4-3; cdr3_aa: ASSQKAGVKMGLYGYT
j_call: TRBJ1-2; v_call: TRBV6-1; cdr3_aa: ASSEGTGGPPYGYT
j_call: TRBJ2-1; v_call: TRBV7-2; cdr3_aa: ASSLVAGGAIYEQF
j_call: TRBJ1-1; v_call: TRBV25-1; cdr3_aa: TSSDLGQSAERAF
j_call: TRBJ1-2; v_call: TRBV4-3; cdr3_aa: ASSPDRAVFT
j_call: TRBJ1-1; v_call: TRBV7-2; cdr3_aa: ASLLGGSTEAF
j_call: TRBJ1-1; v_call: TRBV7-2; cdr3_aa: ASSRKGLNTEAF